This TCR beta chain derives from a study of T-cell memory formation after mild COVID-19. Study outcomes and limitations: A subset of responding clones appeared in pre-infection memory, suggesting cross-reactive memory joined.

This clonotype was detected only a few times. Its antigen is not identified. The CDR3 has 14 residues. Germline V gene lookup returns CDR1 SGHRS and CDR2 YFSETQ. V was clipped by 4 bases and J by 5 bases; unmatched bases: 7. TCRdb itself ran the 5' RACE reads through MiXCR, one entry per CDR3 protein. In the table there are 150,000 to 200,000 distinct CDR3 sequences, more than 12% of which are singletons. This clonotype originated in an adult woman who had mild COVID-19 (a few samples of this study predate the infection). Cell type and time point are not known. Sequenced: PBMCs or a T cell subset sorted from them (not recorded which). This chain links TRBV5-1 with TRBJ1-1, with 8 nucleotides matching TRBD1. This CDR3 is CASSGQGLRTEAFF. The CDR3 nucleotides are TGCGCCAGCAGCGGACAGGGATTGAGGACTGAAGCTTTCTTT.